One sample yielded the 17 T cell receptor beta chains listed below, sequenced in a study of shared clonotypes between healthy human individuals. The data were produced by immunoSEQ multiplex PCR, yet TCRdb's version contains in-frame clones alone and is incomplete. The table shows more than 2,000,000 clones, with approximately 95% occurring only once. The sample was naive CD4+ T cells from PBMCs. Sample subset: CD45RA+ positively selected. These receptors were obtained from a man aged 18 to 30 in good health. Some clones in this sample may be carry-over from other donors' samples.

The chain combines TRBV5-1 with TRBJ2-1; 10 nucleotides match TRBD1. The CDR3 runs 17 residues. Unmatched junction bases numbered 14, after V lost 1 base and J lost 10 bases. Germline V gene lookup returns CDR1 SGHRS and CDR2 YFSETQ. DNA for the CDR3: TGCGCCAGCAGCTTGTATTCCGGGACAGGGGCGTATCGGGAGCAGTTCTTC. Its protein product is CASSLYSGTGAYREQFF.

The J gene is TRBJ2-3, the V gene TRBV7-3, with TRBD2 matching 7 bases. With V trimmed by 4 bases and J by 4 bases, 11 bases remained unmatched. There are 16 residues in the CDR3. Germline V lookup: CDR1 SGHTA, CDR2 FQGTGA. CDR3 bases: TGTGCCAGCAGCTCAAGACTAGCACAAGGCCCAGATACGCAGTATTTT. It encodes CASSSRLAQGPDTQYF.

The chain couples TRBV6-1 to TRBJ2-3, with 7 bases aligning to TRBD2. The CDR3 is 14 amino acids. CDR1 is MNHNS, CDR2 SASEGT, per germline. The V segment lost 11 bases and the J segment 3 bases; nucleotides outside the gene matches: 11. The CDR3 DNA reads TGTGCCTCGGCGGTAGCGGGTGGAACAGATACGCAGTATTTT. It yields the protein CASAVAGGTDTQYF.

There are a few counts of this clone. V gene TRBV9 combines with J gene TRBJ1-1, with D possibly TRBD1 on 6 matching bases. The CDR3 is made up of 13 amino acids. The germline gives CDR1 SGDLS, CDR2 YYNGEE. V shed 2 bases and J shed 5 bases, with 10 bases lying between them. DNA of the CDR3: TGTGCCAGCAGCGTTACAGGGAAAACTGAAGCTTTCTTT. It is translated as CASSVTGKTEAFF.

The chain is built from TRBV7-3 and TRBJ1-5; D uncertain. Between the trimmed V and J ends, which lost 5 bases and 0 bases, there was a span of 17 bases. This CDR3 is 17 amino acids long. Per the germline V gene, CDR1 is SGHTA and CDR2 is FQGTGA. The CDR3 is CASSAPWADYSNQPQHF. CDR3 nucleotides: TGTGCCAGCAGCGCCCCGTGGGCGGATTATAGCAATCAGCCCCAGCATTTT.

The chain couples TRBV6-1 to TRBJ2-7; D possibly corresponds to TRBD2 (6 bases). V was cut by 4 bases and J by 6 bases, with 13 bases left in between. CDR1 is MNHNS and CDR2 is SASEGT in the germline V gene. This CDR3 is 13 amino acids long. The CDR3 bases are TGTGCCAGCAGTGGTGCGGGGAAGGGCGAGCAGTACTTC. Its protein is CASSGAGKGEQYF.

The count of this clone is one. This sample includes further DNA sequences coding for the same CDR3. This chain links TRBV29-1 with TRBJ2-2; D is ambiguous. Germline assignment: CDR1 SQVTM and CDR2 ANQGSEA. The length of the CDR3 is 14 residues. V dropped 4 bases and J dropped 0 bases, with 9 bases sitting between them. DNA of the CDR3: TGCAGCGTTGTCGGCACAACGAACACCGGGGAGCTGTTTTTT. Protein product: CSVVGTTNTGELFF.

The chain has TRBV7-6 and TRBJ2-1; unclear D gene. Between the trimmed V and J ends, which lost 0 bases and 11 bases, there was a span of 17 bases. Per the germline V gene, CDR1 is SGHVS and CDR2 is FNYEAQ. The CDR3 spans 15 residues. Written as DNA, the CDR3 is TGTGCCAGCAGCTTAGCTAGTTCGGGCACCGTTCAGCAGTTCTTC. It is translated as CASSLASSGTVQQFF.

The chain combines TRBV30 with TRBJ2-7; no definite D call. Per the germline V gene, CDR1 is GTSNPN and CDR2 is SVGIG (reference sequence). The V and J ends lost 7 bases and 4 bases respectively, with 11 bases between them. This CDR3 has 11 residues. DNA of the CDR3: TGTGCCTCCCCCCGGGCTTACGAGCAGTACTTC. It codes for CASPRAYEQYF.

Note on this clone: Other nucleotide sequences in the sample specify the same CDR3. The CDR3 DNA sequence: TGTGCCAGCAGTGGGGGACAGGGTAACTACGAGCAGTACTTC. Protein: CASSGGQGNYEQYF. The chain links TRBV2 to TRBJ2-7, with 9 bases identical to TRBD1. CDR1 and CDR2 (germline): SNHLY, FYNNEI. V lost 4 bases, J lost 3 bases, and 4 bases stayed unmatched. The CDR3 contains 14 residues. The variable domain in full, with the rest retrieved from reference TRBV2 and TRBJ2-7, is EPEVTQTPSHQVTQMGQEVILRCVPISNHLYFYWYRQILGQKVEFLVSFYNNEISEKSEIFDDQFSVERPDGSNFTLKIRSTKLEDSAMYFCASSGGQGNYEQYFGPGTRLTVT.

The chain recombines TRBV9 with TRBJ2-1; D gene uncertain. There are 14 residues in the CDR3. The germline V gene has CDR1 SGDLS and CDR2 YYNGEE. Trimming took off 2 bases at V and 4 bases at J, with 10 bases between the two ends. CDR3 protein: CASSVVETYNEQFF. CDR3 DNA: TGTGCCAGCAGCGTTGTTGAGACTTACAATGAGCAGTTCTTC.

This chain links TRBV28 with TRBJ2-7, with D perhaps matching TRBD2 (7 bases). The V gene's germline CDR1 is MDHEN and CDR2 SYDVKM. V dropped 4 bases and J dropped 8 bases, with 15 bases sitting between them. The CDR3 contains 13 residues. The DNA of the CDR3 is TGTGCCAGCAGTTCGCCCGGGGGGCCCAAGCAGTACTTC. Protein sequence: CASSSPGGPKQYF.

V is TRBV11-2 and J is TRBJ1-5, with D tentatively TRBD1 (6 bases). Germline CDR1 SGHAT, CDR2 FQNNGV. The CDR3 covers 14 residues. The V gene lost 4 bases and the J gene lost 4 bases, with 11 bases spanning the gap. DNA for the CDR3: TGTGCCAGCAGCTGGACAGACCGTAATCAGCCCCAGCATTTT. Protein product: CASSWTDRNQPQHF. Combining the CDR3 with reference TRBV11-2 and TRBJ1-5 gives the whole variable domain EAGVAQSPRYKIIEKRQSVAFWCNPISGHATLYWYQQILGQGPKLLIQFQNNGVVDDSQLPKDRFSAERLKGVDSTLKIQPAKLEDSAVYLCASSWTDRNQPQHFGDGTRLSIL.

CDR3 loop: CASSPNRYEQYF. CDR3 in DNA: TGTGCCAGCAGCCCAAATCGGTACGAGCAGTACTTC. The V call is TRBV7-2, the J call TRBJ2-7; D gene unclear. CDR1 SGHTA and CDR2 FQGNSA come from the germline V gene. Trimming stripped 5 bases from V and 4 bases from J, with 9 bases between. The CDR3 is made up of 12 amino acids.

The rearrangement joins TRBV7-3 to TRBJ2-7, with 7 bases fitting TRBD2. The V and J ends lost 8 bases and 5 bases, in that order; junction bases with no gene match: 6. CDR1 is SGHTA and CDR2 is FQGTGA in the germline V gene. The CDR3 spans 12 residues. The DNA of the CDR3 is TGTGCCAGCGAGCGGGAAATGGACGAGCAGTACTTC. Translating gives CASEREMDEQYF.

The rearrangement uses TRBV5-5 and TRBJ2-7; 8 bases align to TRBD2. The CDR3 is 14 amino acids. V shed 4 bases, J shed 2 bases, and the junction held 5 bases outside the gene matches. Germline values: CDR1 SGHKS, CDR2 YYEKEE (reference sequence). CDR3 region: CASSLAGGPYEQYF. CDR3 DNA: TGTGCCAGCAGCCTGGCGGGGGGTCCCTACGAGCAGTACTTC.

The chain couples TRBV4-1 to TRBJ2-5, with D tentatively TRBD1 or TRBD2 (5 bases each). The V gene's germline CDR1 is MGHRA and CDR2 YSYEKL. V was cut by 0 bases and J by 4 bases, with 12 bases left in between. CDR3 size: 15 residues. The CDR3 DNA follows: TGCGCCAGCAGCCAAGATTCGGCAGGGAGAGAGACCCAGTACTTC. It yields the protein CASSQDSAGRETQYF.